One and the same sample provided the 2 T cell receptor beta chains below, sequenced in a study of blood T cell repertoires in COVID-19. Repertoires were generated with immunoSEQ multiplex PCR, while TCRdb's copy carries only in-frame clones and drops some. The sample consists of about 280,000 clones, over 85% of them appearing once. Sequenced input: PBMCs or T cells enriched from blood (not recorded which). These receptor sequences come from a woman aged 55-70 years who had recovered from COVID-19.

V and J are TRBV7-9 and TRBJ2-3; 7 bases are a match to TRBD1. Germline V gene lookup returns CDR1 SEHNR and CDR2 FQNEAQ (reference sequence). The CDR3 is made up of 15 amino acids. J was trimmed by 9 bases and V by 0 bases; bases with no gene match: 9. CDR3 sequence reads: CASSLAHTTGETQYF. Here the CDR3 DNA reads TGTGCCAGCAGCTTAGCACACACTACAGGGGAAACGCAGTATTTT.

The chain combines TRBV7-6 with TRBJ2-1, with 7 positions matching TRBD1. Germline assignment: CDR1 SGHVS and CDR2 FNYEAQ. This CDR3 is built from 13 residues. The V gene end was trimmed by 4 bases and the J gene end by 7 bases; junction bases not matched to a gene: 4. CDR3 sequence reads: CASSSRGNNEQFF. DNA of the CDR3: TGTGCCAGCAGCTCCAGGGGGAATAATGAGCAGTTCTTC.